This TCR beta chain was profiled in a study of blood T cell repertoires in COVID-19. Here immunoSEQ multiplex PCR was the method, and the copy in TCRdb shows in-frame clones only, minus some. The sample yields 180,000 or so clones, around 80% seen once. The CDR3 has 14 amino acids. The V gene lost 1 base and the J gene lost 3 bases, with 10 bases spanning the gap. The germline CDR1 and CDR2 sequences are SGHRS and YFSETQ. The chain carries TRBV5-1 and TRBJ1-1; D is perhaps TRBD1 (6 bases). This TCR derives from a man aged 55 to 70 who had been exposed to COVID-19. Specimen: PBMCs or T cells enriched from blood (not recorded which). The CDR3 region has the DNA TGCGCCAGCAGCTTGACAGGGCGAGACACTGAAGCTTTCTTT. Its translation is CASSLTGRDTEAFF.